This T cell receptor (beta chain) emerged from a study of CD8+CD57+ T cells in acquired aplastic anemia (dated by TCRdb to 2016 to 2019). In terms of the full investigation: DNA extracted from sorted CD4+ and CD8+ cells had a mean of around 3 ug, with a range of roughly 0.17 to 27.4 ug. CD8+CD57+ expansion was defined as frequency above the mean frequency observed in healthy subjects.

The patients picked for sequencing were ones in whom flow cytometry had shown an expansion of CD8+CD57+ cells. Every patient had severe acquired aplastic anemia, diagnosed using the International Study of Aplastic Anemia and Agranulocytosis and Camitta criteria. No patient had received any therapy when blood was sampled. In the study, sorted CD4+ and CD8+ blood T cells from patients with severe aplastic anemia and from healthy subjects underwent deep sequencing of TCR repertoires. Patients were enrolled in the USA under clinicaltrials.gov protocols 00001620, 01623167, 00001397, 00071045, 00081523 and 00961064. Ficoll-Paque density gradient centrifugation was used to isolate peripheral blood mononuclear cells. Before DNA was extracted, CD4+ and CD8+ T cells were sorted using either FACS or magnetic beads. From its cysteine to its phenylalanine, the CDR3 spans 16 amino acids. Just CDR3 DNA is preserved here, 48 bases in frame from base 1. According to the germline V gene, CDR1 reads MGHDK and CDR2 reads SYGVNS. Deletion took 1 base off V and 0 bases off J, with a span of 13 bases between the germline ends.

As concerns this clonotype: It lacks a known antigen. No base-level quality is on record; no much larger clone is a single base apart.

Overall study results and their limits: Around 30 CD8+ CDR3 sequences were shared between patients and controls but appeared highly expressed in patients and within their immunodominant clones. No significant difference in CD8+ Simpson's diversity was found between patients and healthy controls (P=0.060).

Genomic DNA served as template for TCR beta VDJ combination and CDR3 sequence profiling. An Illumina HiSeq 2000 was used for TCR repertoire sequencing. For the original study's pipeline: TRBV/TRBJ rearrangement plots, CDR3 size and DJ length profiles, and Simpson's diversity index were used to evaluate the repertoires. Whichever DNA sequence was most abundant in the deep sequencing data was defined as the immunodominant clone. CDR3 amino acid sequences were screened for sharing across subjects and compared with published repertoires and the VDJdb database. TCRdb's own reprocessing of the public reads used fastp at Q25 and MiXCR and kept productive beta chains. Each entry is one CDR3 protein sequence, shown with its most common DNA and genes. These V and J calls originate from TCRdb's pipeline instead of the authors' own analysis. The sample yields about 180,000 distinct CDR3 sequences; 48% were counted once. The leading ten clones occupy 10% to 15% of the sample.

The chain links TRBV25-1 with TRBJ2-7; no confident D gene assignment can be made. The sequenced material came from sorted CD4+, CD8+, or CD8+CD57+ T cells (not recorded which) from PBMCs. The TCR was taken from a human donor with aplastic anemia. The CDR3 region reads CASSELGGGSSYEQYF. The DNA sequence follows: TGTGCCAGCAGTGAATTGGGTGGCGGTAGCTCCTACGAGCAGTACTTC.